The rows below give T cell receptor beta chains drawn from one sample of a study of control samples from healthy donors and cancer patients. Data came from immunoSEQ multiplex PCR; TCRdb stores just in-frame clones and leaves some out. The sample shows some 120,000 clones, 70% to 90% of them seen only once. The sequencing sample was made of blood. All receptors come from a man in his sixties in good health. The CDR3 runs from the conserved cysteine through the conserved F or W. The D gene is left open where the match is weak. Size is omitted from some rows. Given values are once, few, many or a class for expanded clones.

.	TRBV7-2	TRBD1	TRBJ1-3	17	CASSSRWGRGSGNTIYF	TGTGCCAGCAGCTCACGCTGGGGCAGGGGGTCTGGAAACACCATATATTTT
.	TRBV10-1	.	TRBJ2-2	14	CATRDQGSTGELFF	TGCGCCACCCGAGATCAGGGAAGCACCGGGGAGCTGTTTTTT
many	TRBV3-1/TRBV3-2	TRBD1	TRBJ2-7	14	CASSQAVGGSEQYF	TGTGCCAGCAGCCAAGCGGTAGGGGGCTCCGAGCAGTACTTC
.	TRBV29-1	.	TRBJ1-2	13	CSVVQASNYGYTF	TGCAGCGTTGTCCAGGCTTCTAACTATGGCTACACCTTC
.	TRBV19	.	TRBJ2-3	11	CASRAGDTQYF	TGTGCCAGTCGAGCGGGTGATACGCAGTATTTT
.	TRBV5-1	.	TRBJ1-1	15	CASSEQGLMNTEAFF	TGCGCCAGCAGCGAACAGGGACTAATGAACACTGAAGCTTTCTTT
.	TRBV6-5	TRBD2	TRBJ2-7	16	CASSSPGGLASYEQYF	TGTGCCAGCAGTTCCCCGGGGGGGCTGGCCTCCTACGAGCAGTACTTC
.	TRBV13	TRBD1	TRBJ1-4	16	CASSARTGETVEKLFF	TGTGCCAGCAGCGCTCGCACAGGGGAGACGGTAGAAAAACTGTTTTTT
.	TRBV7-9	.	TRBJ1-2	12	CASRENSQGYTF	TGTGCCAGCAGGGAAAATAGCCAGGGCTACACCTTC
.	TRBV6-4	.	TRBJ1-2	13	CASSDGDNYGYTF	TGTGCCAGCAGTGACGGGGACAACTATGGCTACACCTTC
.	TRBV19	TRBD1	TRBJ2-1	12	CASIGQGRGQFF	TGTGCCAGCATTGGACAGGGTCGGGGGCAGTTCTTC
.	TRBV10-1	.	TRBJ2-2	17	CASSEDPRAANTGELFF	TGCGCCAGCAGTGAAGATCCCAGGGCGGCAAACACCGGGGAGCTGTTTTTT
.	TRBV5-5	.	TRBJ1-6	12	CASSFESSPLHF	TGTGCCAGCAGCTTCGAGAGTTCACCCCTCCACTTT
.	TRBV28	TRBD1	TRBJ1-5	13	CAARDRGFQPQHF	TGTGCCGCCCGGGACAGGGGTTTTCAGCCCCAGCATTTT
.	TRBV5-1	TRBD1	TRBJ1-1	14	CASSEQGLNTEAFF	TGCGCCAGCAGCGAACAGGGGTTGAACACTGAAGCTTTCTTT
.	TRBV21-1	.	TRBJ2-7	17	CASSTTQTGTGAYEQYF	TGTGCCAGCAGCACCACGCAAACCGGGACAGGGGCCTACGAGCAGTACTTC
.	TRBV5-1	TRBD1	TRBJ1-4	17	CASSKTGGTPTNEKLFF	TGCGCCAGCAGCAAAACAGGGGGCACCCCAACTAATGAAAAACTGTTTTTT
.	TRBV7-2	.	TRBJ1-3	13	CASAGFAGNTIYF	TGTGCCAGCGCGGGGTTTGCTGGAAACACCATATATTTT
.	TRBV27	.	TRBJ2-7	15	CASSLQGEVSYEQYF	TGTGCCAGCAGTTTACAGGGAGAGGTTTCCTACGAGCAGTACTTC